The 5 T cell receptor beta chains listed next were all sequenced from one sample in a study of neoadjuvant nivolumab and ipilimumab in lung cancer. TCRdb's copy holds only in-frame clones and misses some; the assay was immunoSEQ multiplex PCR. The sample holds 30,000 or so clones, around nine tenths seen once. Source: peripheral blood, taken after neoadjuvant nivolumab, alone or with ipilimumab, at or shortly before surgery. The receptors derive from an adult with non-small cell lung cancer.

CDR3 loop: CASSLLGRADPYEQYF. The CDR3 DNA reads as TGTGCCAGCAGCTTACTAGGACGGGCAGACCCCTACGAGCAGTACTTC. The V call is TRBV7-6, the J call TRBJ2-7, with unresolved D. The CDR3 is made up of 16 amino acids. Germline lookup yields CDR1 SGHVS and CDR2 FNYEAQ. Trimming took 2 bases from V and 2 from J, leaving 16 bases between them. Full variable domain (rest looked up from reference TRBV7-6 and TRBJ2-7): GAGVSQSPRYKVTKRGQDVALRCDPISGHVSLYWYRQALGQGPEFLTYFNYEAQQDKSGLPNDRFSAERPEGSISTLTIQRTEQRDSAMYRCASSLLGRADPYEQYFGPGTRLTVT.

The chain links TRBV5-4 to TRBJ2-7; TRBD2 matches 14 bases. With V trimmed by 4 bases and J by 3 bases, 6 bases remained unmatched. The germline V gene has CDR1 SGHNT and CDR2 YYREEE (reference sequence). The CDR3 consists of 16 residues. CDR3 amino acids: CASSPGLAGAYYEQYF. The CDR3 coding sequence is TGTGCCAGCAGCCCGGGACTAGCGGGGGCCTACTACGAGCAGTACTTC.

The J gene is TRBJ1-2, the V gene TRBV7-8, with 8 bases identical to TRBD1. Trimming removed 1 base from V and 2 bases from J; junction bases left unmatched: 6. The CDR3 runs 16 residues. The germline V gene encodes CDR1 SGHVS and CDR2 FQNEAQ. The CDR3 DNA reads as TGTGCCAGCAGCTTAGAACCCGGACAGGGCAACTATGGCTACACCTTC. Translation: CASSLEPGQGNYGYTF.

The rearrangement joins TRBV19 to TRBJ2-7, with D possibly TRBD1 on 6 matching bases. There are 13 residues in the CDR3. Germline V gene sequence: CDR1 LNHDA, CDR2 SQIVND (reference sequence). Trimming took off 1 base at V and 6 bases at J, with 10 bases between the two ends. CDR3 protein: CASSIGGPGEQYF. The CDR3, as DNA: TGTGCCAGTAGTATAGGGGGGCCGGGCGAGCAGTACTTC.

This chain's CDR3 is CASTRGRGGEQYF. In DNA, the CDR3 is TGTGCCAGCACCCGCGGCAGGGGGGGCGAGCAGTACTTC. The rearrangement joins TRBV6-5 to TRBJ2-7; either TRBD1 or TRBD2 may supply D (7 bases each). Trimming shortened V by 7 bases and J by 6 bases, and 16 bases separated the two germline ends. This CDR3 comprises 13 residues. Germline loops: CDR1 MNHEY, CDR2 SVGAGI.